A selection of T cell receptor beta chains follows, all from one sample in a study of shared clonotypes between healthy human individuals. TCRdb's copy holds only in-frame clones and misses some; the assay was immunoSEQ multiplex PCR. This table has 560,000 or so clones, roughly 96% appearing once. Sequencing was done on a sample of naive CD8+ T cells sorted from blood. The receptors were gathered from a woman in her twenties or thirties in good health. Both conserved end residues are part of each CDR3. The order of the fields is clone size, J gene, D gene, V gene, CDR3 DNA, CDR3 protein. The D gene is left open where the match is weak. The size field is filled for only some rows; it gives once, few, many or a size class.

.	TRBJ1-5	.	TRBV19	TGTGCCAGTAGTCCGGAGGGGCCAGGGTGGTATAGCAATCAGCCCCAGCATTTT	CASSPEGPGWYSNQPQHF
.	TRBJ1-3	.	TRBV4-1	TGCGCCAGCAGCCAAGATCAGCGGGGAGCTGGAAACACCATATATTTT	CASSQDQRGAGNTIYF
.	TRBJ2-7	TRBD1	TRBV5-1	TGCGCCAGCAGCTTGAGGGGGCCGTACGAGCAGTACTTC	CASSLRGPYEQYF
.	TRBJ1-5	TRBD1	TRBV28	TGTGCCAGCAGTCTAGGGACAGGGCAGCAGCCCCAGCATTTT	CASSLGTGQQPQHF
.	TRBJ1-3	.	TRBV10-3	TGTGCCACTTCCTCCGGGACTTTAGGAAACACCATATATTTT	CATSSGTLGNTIYF
.	TRBJ2-1	TRBD2	TRBV2	TGTGCCAGCAGACCCGGGGAGGGACTAGCCGGTGAGCAGTTCTTC	CASRPGEGLAGEQFF
.	TRBJ2-3	TRBD1	TRBV28	TGTGCCAGCAGTGAGTCCTCTTGGGACAGCGAGGGGACGCAGTATTTT	CASSESSWDSEGTQYF
.	TRBJ1-2	.	TRBV28	TGTGCCAGCAGCGTAATCGGTGGCTACACCTTC	CASSVIGGYTF
.	TRBJ1-3	.	TRBV25-1	TGTGCCAGCAGTGAATTAACGGGGGGCCTGAGAAACACCATATATTTT	CASSELTGGLRNTIYF
.	TRBJ1-3	.	TRBV7-3	TGTGCCAGCAGCTTAAGACGTTATCCGGGTGACAGGTCTGGAAACACCATATATTTT	CASSLRRYPGDRSGNTIYF
once	TRBJ1-5	.	TRBV6-4	TGTGCCAGCATTTCGTATGAGCCCCAGCATTTT	CASISYEPQHF
.	TRBJ2-7	.	TRBV27	TGTGCCAGCAGTTTGGGTCTAGCCTACGAGCAGTACTTC	CASSLGLAYEQYF